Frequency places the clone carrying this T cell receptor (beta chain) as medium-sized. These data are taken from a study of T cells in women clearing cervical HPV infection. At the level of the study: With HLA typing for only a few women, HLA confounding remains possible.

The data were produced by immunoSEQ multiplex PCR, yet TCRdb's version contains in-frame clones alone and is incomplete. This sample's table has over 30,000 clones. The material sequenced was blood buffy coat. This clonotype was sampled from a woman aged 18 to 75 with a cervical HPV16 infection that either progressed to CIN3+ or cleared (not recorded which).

The part of the CDR3 DNA that was read is TGCGCCAGCAGCCAAGAGGGCGAGAACACCGGGGAG. Its translation: CASSQEGENTGE. The whole CDR3 region reads CASSQEGENTGELFF. The chain recombines TRBV4-1 with TRBJ2-2; unclear D gene. The read stops 3 residues short of the end of the CDR3; the missing end is completed from the germline J gene. Germline V gene lookup returns CDR1 MGHRA and CDR2 YSYEKL. V lost 0 bases, J lost 1 base, and 6 bases lay in between. The CDR3 loop spans 15 amino acids.